The clone carrying this T cell receptor (beta chain) was recorded a few times. Its specificity is not known. The second PCR ran about 6 to 11 cycles with a sample-barcoded 5' primer and J-beta primers. From the 5' RACE reads, TCRdb called clonotypes with MiXCR, one entry per CDR3 protein. The sample contains approximately 2,000,000 distinct CDR3 sequences, 39% of which appear only once. The CDR3 covers 13 residues. V was cut by 6 bases and J by 2 bases, with 11 bases left in between. Germline V CDR1 and CDR2: LNHNV, YYDKDF (reference sequence). This sample was included in a study of blood T cells in healthy people across ages. Whole-study results and caveats: Relative to aged donors, long-lived donors carried more naive CD4+ cells and displayed higher diversity. Across the age range, TCR beta diversity per million T cells fell in a roughly linear way.

The V gene is TRBV15, the J gene TRBJ2-7; D possibly corresponds to TRBD1 (5 bases). Source material: blood. This receptor was identified in a human donor in good health. The chain's CDR3 is CATSLGRPYEQYF. CDR3 DNA sequence: TGTGCCACCAGTCTGGGGCGCCCCTACGAGCAGTACTTC.